This is a list of T cell receptor beta chains from one sample in a study of human versus mouse CDR3 diversity and MHC coevolution. Data came from immunoSEQ multiplex PCR; TCRdb stores just in-frame clones and leaves some out. The repertoire holds about 77,000 clones, around 90% seen once, with around 0.15% in the top ten. Source material: naive CD4+ T cells from blood. These receptors were collected from a person aged 25 to 75 in good health. Both conserved end residues are part of each CDR3. A D gene is named only where the DNA matches it firmly. Rows may omit the clone size; those that give it use once, few, many or a size class.

>TRBJ1-1|TRBV7-9|NA|NA
CASSLEGARAFF
TGTGCCAGCAGCTTAGAAGGGGCTAGGGCTTTCTTT
>TRBJ1-5|TRBV27|NA|NA
CASSLGPAGQPQHF
TGTGCCAGCAGTCTAGGCCCAGCGGGACAACCCCAGCATTTT
>TRBJ2-2|TRBV10-3|NA|NA
CAISEFRNPYPGEITNTGELFF
TGTGCCATCAGTGAGTTCCGAAACCCTTATCCGGGAGAGATAACGAACACCGGGGAGCTGTTTTTT
>TRBJ2-2|TRBV5-1|TRBD1|NA
CASSSGQGGTGELFF
TGCGCCAGCAGCTCCGGACAGGGGGGAACCGGGGAGCTGTTTTTT
>TRBJ2-1|TRBV21-1|NA|NA
CASSRGLAGGWQFF
TGTGCCAGCAGCAGGGGGCTAGCGGGAGGTTGGCAGTTCTTC
>TRBJ2-7|TRBV2|TRBD1|NA
CASRRPWTGEYEQYF
TGTGCCAGCAGGAGACCTTGGACAGGGGAATACGAGCAGTACTTC
>TRBJ2-4|TRBV28|TRBD2|NA
CASSLDGEGAKNIQYF
TGTGCCAGCAGTTTAGACGGGGAGGGGGCCAAAAACATTCAGTACTTC
>TRBJ2-2|TRBV14|TRBD2|NA
CASSQDDPGAGGNTGELFF
TGTGCCAGCAGCCAGGATGACCCGGGAGCGGGGGGCAACACCGGGGAGCTGTTTTTT
>TRBJ1-2|TRBV29-1|TRBD1|NA
CSVAGQGVLDGYTF
TGCAGCGTTGCGGGACAGGGCGTCCTCGATGGCTACACCTTC
>TRBJ2-7|TRBV28|TRBD1|NA
CASRTGAHYEQYF
TGTGCCAGCAGGACAGGGGCCCACTACGAGCAGTACTTC
>TRBJ1-2|TRBV6-5|NA|NA
CASSEQVGGYGYTF
TGTGCCAGCAGTGAACAAGTAGGGGGCTATGGCTACACCTTC
>TRBJ2-2|TRBV28|TRBD2|NA
CASSLTSSGGKDTGELFF
TGTGCCAGCAGTCTAACTTCTAGCGGGGGGAAAGACACCGGGGAGCTGTTTTTT
>TRBJ2-7|TRBV27|TRBD1|NA
CASSLVTGASYEQYF
TGTGCCAGCAGTTTAGTGACAGGGGCTTCCTACGAGCAGTACTTC
>TRBJ2-6|TRBV5-5|NA|NA
CASSFEIYRAGANVLTF
TGTGCCAGCAGCTTCGAAATATACAGGGCTGGGGCCAACGTCCTGACTTTC
>TRBJ2-2|TRBV5-4|TRBD2|NA
CASSLWGGTGELFF
TGTGCCAGCAGCTTGTGGGGAGGGACCGGGGAGCTGTTTTTT
>TRBJ2-5|TRBV4-1|TRBD1|NA
CASSQEWDREETQYF
TGCGCCAGCAGCCAAGAATGGGACAGGGAAGAGACCCAGTACTTC
>TRBJ2-7|TRBV2|NA|NA
CASSPSQMTYEQYF
TGTGCCAGCAGTCCCTCTCAGATGACCTACGAGCAGTACTTC
>TRBJ2-3|TRBV6-5|TRBD2|NA
CASRGPGRVVDTQYF
TGTGCCAGCCGAGGTCCGGGGAGGGTGGTAGATACGCAGTATTTT
>TRBJ1-2|TRBV7-9|NA|NA
CASSFRTPEGYTF
TGTGCCAGCAGCTTTAGAACCCCTGAGGGCTACACCTTC
>TRBJ2-3|TRBV6-6|NA|NA
CASSYGFRSSTDTQYF
TGTGCCAGCAGTTATGGTTTTCGCAGTAGCACAGATACGCAGTATTTT
>TRBJ2-1|TRBV29-1|NA|NA
CSVGGTSYNEQFF
TGCAGCGTTGGGGGGACATCCTACAATGAGCAGTTCTTC
>TRBJ1-1|TRBV4-1|NA|NA
CASTIQVVRVNTEAFF
TGCGCCAGCACCATCCAAGTAGTCAGGGTGAACACTGAAGCTTTCTTT
>TRBJ2-7|TRBV4-1|NA|NA
CASSQGLLTYEQYF
TGCGCCAGCAGCCAAGGACTCCTTACCTACGAGCAGTACTTC
>TRBJ2-1|TRBV30|NA|NA
CAWSVRGFTYNEQFF
TGTGCCTGGAGTGTACGGGGTTTTACCTACAATGAGCAGTTCTTC
>TRBJ1-6|TRBV4-1|NA|NA
CASSHERGGKNDSPLHF
TGCGCCAGCAGCCACGAAAGGGGGGGGAAGAATGATTCACCCCTCCACTTT
>TRBJ1-5|TRBV30|TRBD1|few
CAWSLGTVNQPQHF
TGTGCCTGGAGTCTTGGGACAGTCAATCAGCCCCAGCATTTT
>TRBJ1-1|TRBV14|NA|few
CASSQGVWNTEAFF
TGTGCCAGCAGCCAAGGAGTGTGGAACACTGAAGCTTTCTTT
>TRBJ2-3|TRBV4-1|NA|NA
CASSQDSERASSTDTQYF
TGCGCCAGCAGCCAAGATTCAGAGCGGGCGTCTAGCACAGATACGCAGTATTTT
>TRBJ2-7|TRBV27|NA|NA
CASRSDGGFNEQYF
TGTGCCAGCAGAAGTGACGGGGGTTTTAACGAGCAGTACTTC
>TRBJ1-5|TRBV5-1|NA|NA
CASSPGGGNNQPQHF
TGCGCCAGCAGCCCGGGGGGGGGTAACAATCAGCCCCAGCATTTT
>TRBJ2-7|TRBV7-9|NA|NA
CASSSQTLAYEQYF
TGTGCCAGCAGCTCCCAGACTCTGGCCTACGAGCAGTACTTC
>TRBJ2-5|TRBV28|NA|NA
CASSTGTRQETQYF
TGTGCCAGCAGTACCGGGACACGTCAAGAGACCCAGTACTTC
>TRBJ2-7|TRBV5-1|TRBD2|NA
CASSFDPPAGRQYF
TGCGCCAGCAGCTTCGACCCTCCAGCGGGGAGGCAGTACTTC
>TRBJ2-1|TRBV29-1|NA|once
CSVPLFPYNEQFF
TGCAGCGTCCCCCTGTTCCCCTACAATGAGCAGTTCTTC
>TRBJ2-1|TRBV28|NA|NA
CASSPFRDEQFF
TGTGCCAGCAGTCCCTTTCGGGATGAGCAGTTCTTC
>TRBJ1-1|TRBV5-4|TRBD1|NA
CASSPGQAMNTEAFF
TGTGCCAGCAGCCCGGGACAGGCAATGAACACTGAAGCTTTCTTT
>TRBJ2-1|TRBV7-2|NA|NA
CASSLKVRDYNEQFF
TGTGCCAGCAGCTTAAAGGTGCGGGATTACAATGAGCAGTTCTTC
>TRBJ2-7|TRBV5-1|NA|NA
CASSLLAPSRGNEQYF
TGCGCCAGCAGCTTGCTTGCCCCCTCCAGGGGTAACGAGCAGTACTTC
>TRBJ1-1|TRBV9|TRBD1|few
CASSRTGGTEAFF
TGTGCCAGCAGCAGGACAGGGGGCACTGAAGCTTTCTTT
>TRBJ2-5|TRBV29-1|TRBD1|NA
CSVARTGLQETQYF
TGCAGCGTCGCTCGGACAGGGCTTCAAGAGACCCAGTACTTC
>TRBJ1-6|TRBV7-9|TRBD1|NA
CASSHGTGNSPLHF
TGTGCCAGCAGTCACGGGACAGGGAATTCACCCCTCCACTTT
>TRBJ2-5|TRBV5-1|NA|NA
CASSTTVAANSEQYF
TGCGCCAGCAGCACGACGGTGGCAGCTAACAGTGAGCAGTACTTC
>TRBJ2-7|TRBV4-1|TRBD2|NA
CASSQPPSGYYEQYF
TGCGCCAGCAGCCAACCCCCTAGCGGCTACTACGAGCAGTACTTC
>TRBJ1-6|TRBV4-1|NA|NA
CASSQTGGPLHF
TGCGCCAGCAGCCAGACAGGAGGACCCCTCCACTTT
>TRBJ2-1|TRBV5-1|TRBD2|NA
CASSQSSGSNEQFF
TGCGCCAGCAGCCAAAGTAGCGGGAGTAATGAGCAGTTCTTC
>TRBJ1-1|TRBV28|NA|NA
CASSLQVPVAFF
TGTGCCAGCAGTTTACAGGTGCCTGTAGCTTTCTTT
>TRBJ2-3|TRBV19|TRBD2|NA
CASSRRLAGASSTDTQYF
TGTGCCAGTAGTAGGAGACTAGCGGGGGCCTCTAGCACAGATACGCAGTATTTT
>TRBJ2-3|TRBV4-1|TRBD1|NA
CASSHGQGSTDTQYF
TGCGCCAGCAGTCATGGACAGGGGAGCACAGATACGCAGTATTTT
>TRBJ1-3|TRBV11-2|NA|once
CASSLAPGHPGNTIYF
TGTGCCAGCAGCTTAGCGCCGGGACATCCTGGAAACACCATATATTTT
>TRBJ1-4|TRBV5-3|TRBD1|NA
CARSPSPDRGDEKLFF
TGTGCCAGAAGTCCCTCCCCCGACAGGGGGGATGAAAAACTGTTTTTT
>TRBJ2-1|TRBV18|NA|NA
CASSRGQVEEQFF
TGTGCCAGCTCGCGGGGGCAGGTTGAAGAGCAGTTCTTC
>TRBJ1-1|TRBV7-8|TRBD1|NA
CASSPSRAGQVSFMNTEAFF
TGTGCCAGCAGCCCATCTCGTGCGGGACAGGTATCTTTTATGAACACTGAAGCTTTCTTT
>TRBJ2-7|TRBV11-2|NA|NA
CASSTRSGSYEQYF
TGTGCCAGCAGCACACGCAGCGGCTCCTACGAGCAGTACTTC
>TRBJ1-1|TRBV6-1|NA|NA
CASSELEGGTEAFF
TGTGCCAGCAGTGAATTGGAGGGAGGGACTGAAGCTTTCTTT